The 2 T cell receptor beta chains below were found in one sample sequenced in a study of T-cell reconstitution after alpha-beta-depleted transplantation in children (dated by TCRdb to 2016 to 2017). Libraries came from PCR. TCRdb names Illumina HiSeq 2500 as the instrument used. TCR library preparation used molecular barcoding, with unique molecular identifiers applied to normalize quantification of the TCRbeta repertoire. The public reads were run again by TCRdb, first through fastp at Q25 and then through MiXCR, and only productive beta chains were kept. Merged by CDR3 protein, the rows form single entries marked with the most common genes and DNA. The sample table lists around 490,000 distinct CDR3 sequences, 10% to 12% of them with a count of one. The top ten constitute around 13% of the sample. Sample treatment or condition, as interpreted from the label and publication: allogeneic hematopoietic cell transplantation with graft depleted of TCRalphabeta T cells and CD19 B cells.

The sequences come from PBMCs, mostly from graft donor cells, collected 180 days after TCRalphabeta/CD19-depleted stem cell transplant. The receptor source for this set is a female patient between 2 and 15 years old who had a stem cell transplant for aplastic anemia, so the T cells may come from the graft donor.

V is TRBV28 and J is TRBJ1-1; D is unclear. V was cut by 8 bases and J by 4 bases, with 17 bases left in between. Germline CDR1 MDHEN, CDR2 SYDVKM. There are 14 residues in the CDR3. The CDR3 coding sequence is TGTGCCAGCGGGTGGATGCCTCGGGTCACTGAAGCTTTCTTT. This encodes CASGWMPRVTEAFF.

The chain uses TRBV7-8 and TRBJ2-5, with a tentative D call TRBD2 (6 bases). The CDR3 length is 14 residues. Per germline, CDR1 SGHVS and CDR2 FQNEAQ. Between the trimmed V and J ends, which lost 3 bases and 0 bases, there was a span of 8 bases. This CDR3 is CASSFRDYQETQYF. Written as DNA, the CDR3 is TGTGCCAGCAGCTTTCGGGACTACCAAGAGACCCAGTACTTC.